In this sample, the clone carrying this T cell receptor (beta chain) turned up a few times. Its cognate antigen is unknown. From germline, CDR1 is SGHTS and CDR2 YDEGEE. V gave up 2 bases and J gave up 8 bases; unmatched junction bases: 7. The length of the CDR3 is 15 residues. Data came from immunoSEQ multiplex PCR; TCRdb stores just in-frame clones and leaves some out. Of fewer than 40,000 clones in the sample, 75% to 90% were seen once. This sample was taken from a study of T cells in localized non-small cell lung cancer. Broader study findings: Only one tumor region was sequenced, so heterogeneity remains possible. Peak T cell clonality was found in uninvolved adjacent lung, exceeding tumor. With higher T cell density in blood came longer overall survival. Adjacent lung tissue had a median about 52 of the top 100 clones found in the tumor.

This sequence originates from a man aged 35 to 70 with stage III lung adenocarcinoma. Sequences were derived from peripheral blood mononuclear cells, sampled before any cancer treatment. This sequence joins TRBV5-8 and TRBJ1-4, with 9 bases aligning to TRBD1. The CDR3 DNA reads TGTGCCAGCAGCTTACAGGGGGCAAATGGGGAAAAACTGTTTTTT. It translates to CASSLQGANGEKLFF.